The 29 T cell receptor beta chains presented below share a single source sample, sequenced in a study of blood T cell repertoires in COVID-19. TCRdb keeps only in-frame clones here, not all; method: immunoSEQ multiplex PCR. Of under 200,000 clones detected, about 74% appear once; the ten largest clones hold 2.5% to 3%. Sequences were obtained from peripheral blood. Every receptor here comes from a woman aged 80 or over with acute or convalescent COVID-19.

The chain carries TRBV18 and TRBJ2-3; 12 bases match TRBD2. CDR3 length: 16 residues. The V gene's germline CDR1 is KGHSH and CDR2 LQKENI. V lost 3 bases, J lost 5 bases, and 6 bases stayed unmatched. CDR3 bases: TGTGCCAGCTCACCTATCGGACTAGCGGGGAGAGATACGCAGTATTTT. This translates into CASSPIGLAGRDTQYF.

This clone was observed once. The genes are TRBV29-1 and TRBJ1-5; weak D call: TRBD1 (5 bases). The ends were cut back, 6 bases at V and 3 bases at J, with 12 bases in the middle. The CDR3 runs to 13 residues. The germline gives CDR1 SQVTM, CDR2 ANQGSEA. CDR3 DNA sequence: TGCAGCGTGACTCCGGGGGACAATCAGCCCCAGCATTTT. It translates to CSVTPGDNQPQHF.

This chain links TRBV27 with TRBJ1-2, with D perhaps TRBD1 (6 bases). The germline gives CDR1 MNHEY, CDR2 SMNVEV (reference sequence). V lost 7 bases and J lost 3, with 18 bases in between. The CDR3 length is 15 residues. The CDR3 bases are TGTGCCAGCAAGGAAACAGGGTGGAAGGACTATGGCTACACCTTC. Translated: CASKETGWKDYGYTF.

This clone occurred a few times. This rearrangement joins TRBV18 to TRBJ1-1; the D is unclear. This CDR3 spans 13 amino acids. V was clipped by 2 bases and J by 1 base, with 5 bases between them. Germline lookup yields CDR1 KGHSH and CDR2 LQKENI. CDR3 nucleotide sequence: TGTGCCAGCTCACCATCACAGAACACTGAAGCTTTCTTT. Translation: CASSPSQNTEAFF.

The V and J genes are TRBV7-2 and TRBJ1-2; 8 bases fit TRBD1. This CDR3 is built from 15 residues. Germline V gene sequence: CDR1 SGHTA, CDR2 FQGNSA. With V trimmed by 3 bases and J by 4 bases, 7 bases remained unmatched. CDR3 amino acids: CASSFATGTGYGYTF. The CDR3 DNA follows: TGTGCCAGCAGCTTCGCTACCGGGACAGGCTATGGCTACACCTTC.

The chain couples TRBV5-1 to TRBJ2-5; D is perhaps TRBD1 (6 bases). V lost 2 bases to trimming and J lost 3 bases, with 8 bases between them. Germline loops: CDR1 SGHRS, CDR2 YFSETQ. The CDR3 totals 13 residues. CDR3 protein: CASSFRGEETQYF. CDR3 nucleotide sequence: TGCGCCAGCAGCTTCAGGGGAGAAGAGACCCAGTACTTC.

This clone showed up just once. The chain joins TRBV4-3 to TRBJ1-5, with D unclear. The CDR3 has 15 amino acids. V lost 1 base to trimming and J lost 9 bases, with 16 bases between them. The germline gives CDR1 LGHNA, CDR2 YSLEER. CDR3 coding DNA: TGCGCCAGCAGCCAAGTGGTTGGCGGAGAGATGCCCCAGCATTTT. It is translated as CASSQVVGGEMPQHF.

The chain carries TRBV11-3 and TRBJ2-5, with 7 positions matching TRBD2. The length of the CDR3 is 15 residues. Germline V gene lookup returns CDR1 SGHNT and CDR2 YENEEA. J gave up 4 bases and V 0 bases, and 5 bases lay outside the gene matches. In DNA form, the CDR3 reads TGTGCCAGCAGCTTAGAGGGAGGGCCCGGAGAGACCCAGTACTTC. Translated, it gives CASSLEGGPGETQYF.

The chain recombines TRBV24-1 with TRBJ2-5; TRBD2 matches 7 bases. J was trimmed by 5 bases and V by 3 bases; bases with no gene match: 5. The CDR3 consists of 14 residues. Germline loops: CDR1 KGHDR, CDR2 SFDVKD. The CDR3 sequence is CATSDTTSFETQYF. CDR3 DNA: TGTGCCACCAGTGATACGACTAGCTTTGAGACCCAGTACTTC.

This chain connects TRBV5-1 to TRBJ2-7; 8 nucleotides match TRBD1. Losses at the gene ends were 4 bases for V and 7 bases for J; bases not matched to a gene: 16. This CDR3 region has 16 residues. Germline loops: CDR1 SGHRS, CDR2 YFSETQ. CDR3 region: CASSRYPSGGSREQYF. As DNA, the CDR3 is TGCGCCAGCAGCCGCTACCCCTCAGGGGGCTCACGGGAGCAGTACTTC.

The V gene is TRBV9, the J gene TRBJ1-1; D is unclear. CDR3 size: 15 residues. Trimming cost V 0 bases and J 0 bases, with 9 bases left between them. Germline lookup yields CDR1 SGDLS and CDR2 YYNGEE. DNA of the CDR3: TGTGCCAGCAGCGTAGCGTCTAGTCTGAACACTGAAGCTTTCTTT. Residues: CASSVASSLNTEAFF. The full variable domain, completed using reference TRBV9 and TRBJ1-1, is DSGVTQTPKHLITATGQRVTLRCSPRSGDLSVYWYQQSLDQGLQFLIQYYNGEERAKGNILERFSAQQFPDLHSELNLSSLELGDSALYFCASSVASSLNTEAFFGQGTRLTVV.

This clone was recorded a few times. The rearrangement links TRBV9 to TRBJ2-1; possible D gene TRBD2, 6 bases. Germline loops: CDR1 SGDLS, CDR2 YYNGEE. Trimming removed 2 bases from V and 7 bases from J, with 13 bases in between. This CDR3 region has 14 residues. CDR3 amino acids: CASSVGGDTNEQFF. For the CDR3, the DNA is TGTGCCAGCAGCGTCGGAGGGGATACAAATGAGCAGTTCTTC.

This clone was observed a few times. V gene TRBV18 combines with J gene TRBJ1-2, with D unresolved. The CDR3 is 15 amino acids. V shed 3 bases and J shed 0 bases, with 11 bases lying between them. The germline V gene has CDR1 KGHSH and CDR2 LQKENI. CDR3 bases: TGTGCCAGCTCACCTACAGAACTAGCTAACTATGGCTACACCTTC. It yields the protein CASSPTELANYGYTF.

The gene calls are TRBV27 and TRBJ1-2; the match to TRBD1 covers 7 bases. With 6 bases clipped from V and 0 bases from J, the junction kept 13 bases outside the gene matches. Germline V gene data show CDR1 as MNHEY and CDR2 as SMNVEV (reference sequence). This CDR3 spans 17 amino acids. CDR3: CASRLEDRSRANYGYTF. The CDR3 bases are TGTGCCAGCAGATTAGAGGACAGGTCTAGAGCTAACTATGGCTACACCTTC.

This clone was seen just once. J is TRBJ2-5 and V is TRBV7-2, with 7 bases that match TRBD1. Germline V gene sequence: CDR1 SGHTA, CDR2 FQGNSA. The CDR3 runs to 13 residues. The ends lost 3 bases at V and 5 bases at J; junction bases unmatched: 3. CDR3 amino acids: CASSFNRGETQYF. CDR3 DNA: TGTGCCAGCAGCTTTAACAGGGGTGAGACCCAGTACTTC.

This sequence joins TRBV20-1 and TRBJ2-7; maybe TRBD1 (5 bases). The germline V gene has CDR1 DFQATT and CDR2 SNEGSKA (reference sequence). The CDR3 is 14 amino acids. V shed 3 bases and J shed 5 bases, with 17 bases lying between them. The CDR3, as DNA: TGCAGTGCTAGTTCGGCAGGGTTACCTAACGAGCAGTACTTC. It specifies CSASSAGLPNEQYF.

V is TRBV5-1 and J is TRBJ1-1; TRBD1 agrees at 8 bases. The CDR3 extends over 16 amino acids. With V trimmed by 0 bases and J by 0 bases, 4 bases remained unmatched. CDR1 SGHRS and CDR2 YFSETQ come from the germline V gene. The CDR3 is CASSLGQGSMNTEAFF. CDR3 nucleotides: TGCGCCAGCAGCTTGGGACAGGGGTCCATGAACACTGAAGCTTTCTTT. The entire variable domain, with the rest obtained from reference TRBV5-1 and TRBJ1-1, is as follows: KAGVTQTPRYLIKTRGQQVTLSCSPISGHRSVSWYQQTPGQGLQFLFEYFSETQRNKGNFPGRFSGRQFSNSRSEMNVSTLELGDSALYLCASSLGQGSMNTEAFFGQGTRLTVV.

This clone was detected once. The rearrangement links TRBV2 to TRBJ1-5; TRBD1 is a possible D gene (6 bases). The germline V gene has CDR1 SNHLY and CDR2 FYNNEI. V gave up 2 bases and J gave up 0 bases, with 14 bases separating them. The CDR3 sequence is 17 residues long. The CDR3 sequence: CASSEIGGTYSNQPQHF. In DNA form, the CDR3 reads TGTGCCAGCAGTGAAATCGGTGGGACATATAGCAATCAGCCCCAGCATTTT.

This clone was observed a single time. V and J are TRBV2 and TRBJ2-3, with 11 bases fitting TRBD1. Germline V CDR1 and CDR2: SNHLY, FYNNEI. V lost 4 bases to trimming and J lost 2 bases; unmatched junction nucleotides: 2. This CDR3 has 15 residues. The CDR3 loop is CASSVGQGATDTQYF. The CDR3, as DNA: TGTGCCAGCAGTGTCGGACAGGGGGCCACAGATACGCAGTATTTT.

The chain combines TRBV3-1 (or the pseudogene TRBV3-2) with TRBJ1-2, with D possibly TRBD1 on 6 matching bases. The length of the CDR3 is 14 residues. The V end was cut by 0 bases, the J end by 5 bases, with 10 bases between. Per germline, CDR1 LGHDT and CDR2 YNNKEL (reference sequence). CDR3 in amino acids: CASSQDTGWYGYTF. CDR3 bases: TGTGCCAGCAGCCAAGATACAGGGTGGTATGGCTACACCTTC.

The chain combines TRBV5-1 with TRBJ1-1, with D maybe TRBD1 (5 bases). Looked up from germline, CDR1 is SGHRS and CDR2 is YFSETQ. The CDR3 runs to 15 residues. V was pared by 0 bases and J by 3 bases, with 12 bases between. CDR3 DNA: TGCGCCAGCAGCTTGGATGCGGGGCTGCACACTGAAGCTTTCTTT. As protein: CASSLDAGLHTEAFF.

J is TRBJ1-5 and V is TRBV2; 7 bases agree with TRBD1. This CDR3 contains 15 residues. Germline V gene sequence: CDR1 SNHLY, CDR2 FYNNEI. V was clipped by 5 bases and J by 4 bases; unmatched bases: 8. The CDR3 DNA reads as TGTGCCAGCAGTCGGGGACAGAATGAAAATCAGCCCCAGCATTTT. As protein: CASSRGQNENQPQHF.

This chain's CDR3 is CASSRDRGMGEQFF. The CDR3 DNA sequence: TGTGCCAGTAGCCGGGACAGGGGCATGGGTGAGCAGTTCTTC. V gene TRBV19 combines with J gene TRBJ2-1; 10 bases are a match to TRBD1. The V and J ends lost 6 bases and 9 bases, in that order; junction bases with no gene match: 8. CDR3 size: 14 residues. CDR1 is LNHDA and CDR2 is SQIVND in the germline V gene (reference sequence).

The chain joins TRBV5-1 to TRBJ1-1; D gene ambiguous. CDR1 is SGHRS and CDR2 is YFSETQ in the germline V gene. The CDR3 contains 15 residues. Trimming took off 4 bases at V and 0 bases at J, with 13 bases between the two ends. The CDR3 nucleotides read TGCGCCAGCAGCGGGCAACAGTACATGAACACTGAAGCTTTCTTT. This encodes CASSGQQYMNTEAFF.

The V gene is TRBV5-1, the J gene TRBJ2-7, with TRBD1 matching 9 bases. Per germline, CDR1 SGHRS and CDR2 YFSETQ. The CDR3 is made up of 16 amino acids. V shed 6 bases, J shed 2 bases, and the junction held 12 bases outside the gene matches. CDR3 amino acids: CASTLFPGQGTYEQYF. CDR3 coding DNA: TGCGCCAGCACCCTCTTTCCGGGACAGGGCACCTACGAGCAGTACTTC.

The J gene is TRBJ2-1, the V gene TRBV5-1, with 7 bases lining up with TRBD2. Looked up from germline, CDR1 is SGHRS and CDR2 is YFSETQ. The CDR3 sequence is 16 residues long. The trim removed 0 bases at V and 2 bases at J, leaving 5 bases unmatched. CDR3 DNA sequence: TGCGCCAGCAGCTTGGCCGGGACTACAACCTACAATGAGCAGTTCTTC. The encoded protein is CASSLAGTTTYNEQFF.

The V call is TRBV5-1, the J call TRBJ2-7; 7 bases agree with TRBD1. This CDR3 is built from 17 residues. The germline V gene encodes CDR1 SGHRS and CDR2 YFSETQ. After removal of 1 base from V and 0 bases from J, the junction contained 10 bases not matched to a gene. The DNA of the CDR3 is TGCGCCAGCAGCTTGCCACGTAACAGGGGCTACTCCTACGAGCAGTACTTC. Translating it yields CASSLPRNRGYSYEQYF.

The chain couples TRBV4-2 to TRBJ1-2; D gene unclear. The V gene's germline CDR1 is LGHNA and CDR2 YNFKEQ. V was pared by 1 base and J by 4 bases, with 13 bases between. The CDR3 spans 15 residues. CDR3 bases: TGTGCCAGCAGCCAAGTGGAAGCGGGTGGCTATGGCTACACCTTC. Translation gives CASSQVEAGGYGYTF.

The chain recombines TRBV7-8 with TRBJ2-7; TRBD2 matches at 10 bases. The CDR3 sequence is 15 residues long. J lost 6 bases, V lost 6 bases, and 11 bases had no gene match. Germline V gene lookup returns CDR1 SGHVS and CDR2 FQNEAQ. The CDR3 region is CASSPPGLAGVEQYF. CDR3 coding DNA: TGTGCCAGCAGTCCTCCGGGGCTAGCGGGAGTCGAGCAGTACTTC.